What follows are 17 T cell receptor beta chains derived from one specimen sequenced in a study of blood T cell repertoires in COVID-19. Sequencing was performed with immunoSEQ multiplex PCR; in TCRdb, only in-frame clones are kept and a portion is missing. Here the sample spans about 140,000 clones, 65% to 85% being singletons. Sequencing was carried out using peripheral blood. The receptors were sampled from a man in his thirties or forties with COVID-19, enrolled during active disease.

The chain employs TRBV28 and TRBJ2-7, with 9 bases lining up with TRBD1. The J segment lost 3 bases and the V segment lost 3 bases, leaving 6 bases of the junction unmatched. The CDR3 is 15 amino acids. Germline V CDR1 and CDR2: MDHEN, SYDVKM. As DNA, the CDR3 is TGTGCCAGCAGTTTCGGGACAGGGACTTTCTACGAGCAGTACTTC. Protein: CASSFGTGTFYEQYF. Filled out from reference TRBV28 and TRBJ2-7, the complete variable domain reads DVKVTQSSRYLVKRTGEKVFLECVQDMDHENMFWYRQDPGLGLRLIYFSYDVKMKEKGDIPEGYSVSREKKERFSLILESASTNQTSMYLCASSFGTGTFYEQYFGPGTRLTVT.

The chain is built from TRBV13 and TRBJ1-1; 7 bases are a match to TRBD1. Germline V lookup: CDR1 PRHDT, CDR2 FYEKMQ (reference sequence). The junction had 10 bases not matched to a gene; V was cut back by 5 bases and J by 4 bases. The CDR3 contains 15 residues. Here the CDR3 reads CASSNRGSVSTEAFF. The CDR3 DNA sequence: TGTGCCAGCAGCAACAGGGGTTCAGTGTCCACTGAAGCTTTCTTT.

This rearrangement joins TRBV3-1 (or the pseudogene TRBV3-2) to TRBJ1-1; TRBD1 matches 7 bases. The CDR3 is 15 amino acids. J gave up 5 bases and V 4 bases, and 10 bases lay outside the gene matches. CDR1 and CDR2 from the germline V gene are LGHDT and YNNKEL (reference sequence). DNA for the CDR3: TGTGCCAGCAGCCGCGCCGGACAGGATGGGACTGAAGCTTTCTTT. Amino acids: CASSRAGQDGTEAFF.

CDR3 in amino acids: CASSFGLAGLGELFF. CDR3 bases: TGTGCCAGCAGCTTTGGACTAGCGGGACTCGGGGAGCTGTTTTTT. This rearrangement joins TRBV6-5 to TRBJ2-2, with TRBD2 identical over 12 bases. CDR1 is MNHEY and CDR2 is SVGAGI in the germline V gene. This CDR3 spans 15 amino acids. Losses at the gene ends were 6 bases for V and 7 bases for J; bases not matched to a gene: 6.

The CDR3 DNA reads as TGTGCCAGTAGTAGCGGGAGGGTGAATGAGCAGTTCTTC. It is translated as CASSSGRVNEQFF. The chain links TRBV19 to TRBJ2-1, with 9 positions matching TRBD2. CDR1 is LNHDA and CDR2 is SQIVND in the germline V gene (reference sequence). Germline trimming cut 4 bases from V and 7 bases from J; bases unmatched to any gene: 2. The CDR3 has 13 residues.

CDR3 in DNA: TGTGCCATCAGCGAATCGGACACTGAAGCTTTCTTT. Translation: CAISESDTEAFF. The chain combines TRBV10-3 with TRBJ1-1; no firm D call. This CDR3 region has 12 residues. Trimming shortened V by 6 bases and J by 3 bases, and 8 bases separated the two germline ends. Germline values: CDR1 ENHRY, CDR2 SYGVKD.

J is TRBJ2-4 and V is TRBV7-8; D is ambiguous. The CDR3 runs 11 residues. The V gene's germline CDR1 is SGHVS and CDR2 FQNEAQ. The V end lost 5 bases, the J end lost 7 bases, and 6 bases lay between the germline ends. The CDR3 protein is CASSLGNIQYF. The CDR3 DNA is TGTGCCAGCAGCCTCGGGAACATTCAGTACTTC.

The genes are TRBV5-5 and TRBJ1-6, with 7 bases fitting TRBD1. V was pared by 2 bases and J by 5 bases, with 10 bases of the junction left unmatched. CDR1 and CDR2 (germline): SGHKS, YYEKEE (reference sequence). The CDR3 extends over 17 amino acids. CDR3 amino acids: CASSFRRLRGNNSPLHF. The CDR3 DNA reads as TGTGCCAGCAGCTTTCGCCGCCTCAGGGGGAATAATTCACCCCTCCACTTT.

CDR3 loop: CASQNYNEQFF. DNA of the CDR3: TGTGCCAGCCAGAACTACAATGAGCAGTTCTTC. The V call is TRBV5-8, the J call TRBJ2-1; D is unresolved. Germline CDR1 SGHTS, CDR2 YDEGEE. The V end lost 7 bases, the J end lost 3 bases, and 5 bases lay between the germline ends. This CDR3 spans 11 amino acids.

The chain combines TRBV6-2 or TRBV6-3 with TRBJ2-3, with D perhaps matching TRBD2 (6 bases). Germline V gene data show CDR1 as MNHEY and CDR2 as SVGEGT. Trimming cost V 2 bases and J 3 bases, with 18 bases left between them. CDR3 length: 17 residues. In nucleotides, the CDR3 is TGTGCCAGCAGTTACGTATTCTCTACTAGCCTAACAGATACGCAGTATTTT. It specifies CASSYVFSTSLTDTQYF.

The chain recombines TRBV10-1 with TRBJ2-2, with TRBD1 identical over 9 bases. CDR1 WNHNN and CDR2 SYGVQD come from the germline V gene (reference sequence). The V gene end was trimmed by 6 bases and the J gene end by 6 bases; junction bases not matched to a gene: 8. The CDR3 is made up of 15 amino acids. CDR3 nucleotides: TGCGCCAGCAGCCCCGGGACAGGGATACCCGGGGAGCTGTTTTTT. It translates to CASSPGTGIPGELFF.

This sequence joins TRBV5-1 and TRBJ1-1; D is uncertain. Trimming pared 0 bases from V and 2 bases from J, leaving 11 bases between. The germline gives CDR1 SGHRS, CDR2 YFSETQ. The CDR3 is 15 amino acids. This chain's CDR3 is CASSLGTQVNTEAFF. As DNA, the CDR3 is TGCGCCAGCAGCTTGGGGACTCAGGTAAACACTGAAGCTTTCTTT.

V is TRBV28 and J is TRBJ2-3, with 11 bases fitting TRBD2. The V and J ends lost 1 base and 7 bases, in that order; junction bases with no gene match: 7. The CDR3 length is 16 residues. CDR1 is MDHEN, CDR2 SYDVKM, per germline. The CDR3 region has the DNA TGTGCCAGCAGTTTATCTGTGACTAGCGGGACTCATACGCAGTATTTT. This sequence encodes CASSLSVTSGTHTQYF.

This chain links TRBV5-1 with TRBJ1-3; D unresolved. The CDR3 spans 15 residues. Germline V lookup: CDR1 SGHRS, CDR2 YFSETQ. Trimming took off 0 bases at V and 4 bases at J, with 11 bases between the two ends. This CDR3 is CASSLDNLRGNTIYF. In DNA, the CDR3 is TGCGCCAGCAGCTTGGACAACCTGAGGGGAAACACCATATATTTT.

The chain combines TRBV12-3 or TRBV12-4 with TRBJ1-1; the D gene is possibly TRBD1 (6 bases). The CDR3 spans 13 residues. Trimming took 8 bases from V and 1 from J, leaving 11 bases between them. The DNA for the CDR3 is TGTGCCAGCGGCATACAGGGGAACACTGAAGCTTTCTTT. This sequence encodes CASGIQGNTEAFF.

This clone has just a few counts. The CDR3 region is CASSDIGTGGEKLFF. The CDR3 coding sequence is TGTGCCAGCAGTGATATTGGGACAGGGGGCGAAAAACTGTTTTTT. This chain joins TRBV6-1 and TRBJ1-4; 12 bases map to TRBD1. V lost 3 bases to trimming and J lost 8 bases; unmatched junction nucleotides: 4. Per the germline V gene, CDR1 is MNHNS and CDR2 is SASEGT. The CDR3 length is 15 residues.

CDR3 loop: CASSSRIHYGYTF. The DNA of the CDR3 is TGTGCCAGCAGTTCGCGGATTCACTATGGCTACACCTTC. The genes are TRBV28 and TRBJ1-2; D call uncertain. V lost 4 bases, J lost 3 bases, and 9 bases lay in between. This CDR3 is built from 13 residues. CDR1 and CDR2 from the germline V gene are MDHEN and SYDVKM.